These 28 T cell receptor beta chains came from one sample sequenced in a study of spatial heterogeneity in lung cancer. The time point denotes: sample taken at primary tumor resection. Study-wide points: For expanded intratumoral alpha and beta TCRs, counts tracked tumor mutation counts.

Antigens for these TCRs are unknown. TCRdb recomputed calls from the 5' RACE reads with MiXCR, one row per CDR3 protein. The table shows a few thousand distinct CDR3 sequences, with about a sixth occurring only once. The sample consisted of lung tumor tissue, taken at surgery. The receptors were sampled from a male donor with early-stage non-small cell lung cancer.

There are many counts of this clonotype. The CDR3 bases are TGTGCCAGCAGCTTGGATTGGGGGCGGGTGAACACTGAAGCTTTCTTT. It specifies CASSLDWGRVNTEAFF. The chain is built from TRBV5-6 and TRBJ1-1; possibly TRBD1 for D (6 bases). The V gene's germline CDR1 is SGHDT and CDR2 YYEEEE. V was pared by 0 bases and J by 0 bases, with 12 bases between. CDR3 length: 16 amino acids.

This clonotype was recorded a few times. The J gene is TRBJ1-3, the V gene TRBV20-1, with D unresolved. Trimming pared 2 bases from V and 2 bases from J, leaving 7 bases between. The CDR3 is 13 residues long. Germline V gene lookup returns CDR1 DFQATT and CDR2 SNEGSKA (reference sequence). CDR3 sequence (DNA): TGCAGTGCTAGACATGGGGCTGGAAACACCATATATTTT. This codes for CSARHGAGNTIYF.

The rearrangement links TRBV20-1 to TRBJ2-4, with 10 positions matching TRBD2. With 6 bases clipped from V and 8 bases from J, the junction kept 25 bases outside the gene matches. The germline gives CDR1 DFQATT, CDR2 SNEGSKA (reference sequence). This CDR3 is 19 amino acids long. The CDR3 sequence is CSARGQGAKASGGWDIQYF. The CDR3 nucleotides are TGCAGTGCCCGGGGACAAGGGGCGAAGGCTAGCGGGGGATGGGACATTCAGTACTTC.

The CDR3 reads CASSYRMGQPQHF. The CDR3 coding sequence is TGTGCCAGCAGTTACAGGATGGGCCAGCCCCAGCATTTT. V is TRBV6-5 and J is TRBJ1-5; unclear D gene. Trimming took 2 bases from V and 7 from J, leaving 9 bases between them. Germline lookup yields CDR1 MNHEY and CDR2 SVGAGI. The CDR3 runs to 13 residues.

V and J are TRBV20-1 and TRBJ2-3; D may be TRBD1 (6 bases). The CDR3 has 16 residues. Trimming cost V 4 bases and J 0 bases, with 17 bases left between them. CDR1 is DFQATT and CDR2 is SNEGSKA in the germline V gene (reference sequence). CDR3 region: CSANTLRTASTDTQYF. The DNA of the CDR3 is TGCAGTGCTAATACACTCCGGACAGCTAGCACAGATACGCAGTATTTT.

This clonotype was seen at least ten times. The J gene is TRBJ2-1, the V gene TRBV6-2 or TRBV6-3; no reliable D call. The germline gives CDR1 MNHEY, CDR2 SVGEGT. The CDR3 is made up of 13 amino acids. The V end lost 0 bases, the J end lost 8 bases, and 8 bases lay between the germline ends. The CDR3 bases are TGTGCCAGCAGTTACTCGTTTAGTCATGAGCAGTTCTTC. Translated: CASSYSFSHEQFF.

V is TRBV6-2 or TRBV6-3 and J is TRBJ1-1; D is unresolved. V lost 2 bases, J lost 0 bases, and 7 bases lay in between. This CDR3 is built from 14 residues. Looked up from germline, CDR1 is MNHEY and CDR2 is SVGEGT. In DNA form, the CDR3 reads TGTGCCAGCAGTTACAGGGCGATGAACACTGAAGCTTTCTTT. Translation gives CASSYRAMNTEAFF.

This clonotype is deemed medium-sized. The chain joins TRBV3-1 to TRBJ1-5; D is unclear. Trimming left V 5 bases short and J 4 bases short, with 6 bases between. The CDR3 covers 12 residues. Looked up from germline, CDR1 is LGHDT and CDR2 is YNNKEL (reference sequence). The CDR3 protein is CASSSQNQPQHF. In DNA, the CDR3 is TGTGCCAGCAGCTCCCAGAATCAGCCCCAGCATTTT. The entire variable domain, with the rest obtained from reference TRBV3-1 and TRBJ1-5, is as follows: DTAVSQTPKYLVTQMGNDKSIKCEQNLGHDTMYWYKQDSKKFLKIMFSYNNKELIINETVPNRFSPKSPDKAHLNLHINSLELGDSAVYFCASSSQNQPQHFGDGTRLSIL.

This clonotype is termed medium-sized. The CDR3, as DNA: TGCGCCAGCAGCCAAGTCAAGACAGGTCCCTACGAGCAGTACTTC. It translates to CASSQVKTGPYEQYF. The chain carries TRBV4-1 and TRBJ2-7, with D possibly matching TRBD1 (6 bases). The V end was cut by 1 base, the J end by 2 bases, with 12 bases between. The CDR3 contains 15 residues. Germline V CDR1 and CDR2: MGHRA, YSYEKL.

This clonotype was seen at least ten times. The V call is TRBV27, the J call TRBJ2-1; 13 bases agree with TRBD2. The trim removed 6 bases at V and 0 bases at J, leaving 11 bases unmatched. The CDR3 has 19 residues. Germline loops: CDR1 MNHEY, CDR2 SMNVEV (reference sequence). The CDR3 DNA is TGTGCCAGCAGGAGATTTGGGACTAGCGGGATCAGCTCCTACAATGAGCAGTTCTTC. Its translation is CASRRFGTSGISSYNEQFF.

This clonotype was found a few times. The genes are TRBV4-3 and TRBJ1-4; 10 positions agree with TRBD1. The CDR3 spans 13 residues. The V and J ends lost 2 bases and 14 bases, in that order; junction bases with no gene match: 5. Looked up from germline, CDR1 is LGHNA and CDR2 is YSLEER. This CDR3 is CASSQQGTGALFF. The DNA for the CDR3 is TGCGCCAGCAGCCAACAGGGGACAGGGGCTCTGTTTTTT.

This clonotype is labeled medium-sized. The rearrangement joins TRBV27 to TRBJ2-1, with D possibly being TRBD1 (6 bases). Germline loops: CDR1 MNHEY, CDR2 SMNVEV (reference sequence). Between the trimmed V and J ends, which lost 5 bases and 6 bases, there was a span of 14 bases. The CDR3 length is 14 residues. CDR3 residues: CASSPNRVVNEQFF. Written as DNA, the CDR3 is TGTGCCAGCAGTCCGAACAGGGTTGTCAATGAGCAGTTCTTC.

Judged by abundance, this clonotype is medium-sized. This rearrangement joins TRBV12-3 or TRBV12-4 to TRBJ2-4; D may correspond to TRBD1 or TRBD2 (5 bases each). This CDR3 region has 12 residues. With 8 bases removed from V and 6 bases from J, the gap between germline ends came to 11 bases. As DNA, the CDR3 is TGTGCCAGCGCCCGGGGCCTAAACATTCAGTACTTC. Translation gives CASARGLNIQYF.

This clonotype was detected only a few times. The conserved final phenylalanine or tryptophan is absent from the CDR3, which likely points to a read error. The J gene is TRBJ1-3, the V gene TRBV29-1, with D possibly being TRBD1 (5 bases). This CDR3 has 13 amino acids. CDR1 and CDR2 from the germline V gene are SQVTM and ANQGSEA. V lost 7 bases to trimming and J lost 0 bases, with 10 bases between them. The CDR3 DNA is TGCAGCGCCGGTGGGGGCTCTGGAAACACCATATATCTT. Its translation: CSAGGGSGNTIYL.

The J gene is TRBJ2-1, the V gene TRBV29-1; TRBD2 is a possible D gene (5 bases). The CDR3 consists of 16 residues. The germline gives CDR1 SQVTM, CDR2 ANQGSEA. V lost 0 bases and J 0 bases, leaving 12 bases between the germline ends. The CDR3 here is CSVEDTSGSSYNEQFF. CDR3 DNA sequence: TGCAGCGTTGAAGATACCAGCGGCAGCTCCTACAATGAGCAGTTCTTC.

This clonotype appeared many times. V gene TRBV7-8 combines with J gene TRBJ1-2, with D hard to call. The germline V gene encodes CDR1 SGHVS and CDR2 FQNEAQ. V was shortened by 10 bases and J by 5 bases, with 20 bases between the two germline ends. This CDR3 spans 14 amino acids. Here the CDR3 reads CATGERPVGYGYTF. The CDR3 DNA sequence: TGTGCCACAGGCGAGAGGCCCGTTGGTTATGGCTACACCTTC.

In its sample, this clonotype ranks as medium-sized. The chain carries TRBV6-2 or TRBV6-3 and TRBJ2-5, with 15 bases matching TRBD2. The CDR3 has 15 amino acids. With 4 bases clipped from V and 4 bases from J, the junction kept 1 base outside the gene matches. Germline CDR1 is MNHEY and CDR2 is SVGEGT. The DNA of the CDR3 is TGTGCCAGCAGTTGGACTAGCGGGGGGGCAGAGACCCAGTACTTC. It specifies CASSWTSGGAETQYF.

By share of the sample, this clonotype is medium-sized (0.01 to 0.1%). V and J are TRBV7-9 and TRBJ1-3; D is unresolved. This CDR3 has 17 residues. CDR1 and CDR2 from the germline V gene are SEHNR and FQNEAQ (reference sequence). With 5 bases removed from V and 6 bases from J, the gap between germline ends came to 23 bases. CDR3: CASSRPPDAFPANTIYF. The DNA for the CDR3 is TGTGCCAGCAGCCGCCCCCCCGATGCTTTCCCCGCAAACACCATATATTTT.

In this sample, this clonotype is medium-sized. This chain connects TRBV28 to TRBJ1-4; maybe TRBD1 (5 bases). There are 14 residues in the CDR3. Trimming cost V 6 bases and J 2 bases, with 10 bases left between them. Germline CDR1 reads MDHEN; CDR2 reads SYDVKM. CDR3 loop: CASSLGRTNEKLFF. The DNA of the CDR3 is TGTGCCAGCAGCCTGGGACGGACTAATGAAAAACTGTTTTTT.

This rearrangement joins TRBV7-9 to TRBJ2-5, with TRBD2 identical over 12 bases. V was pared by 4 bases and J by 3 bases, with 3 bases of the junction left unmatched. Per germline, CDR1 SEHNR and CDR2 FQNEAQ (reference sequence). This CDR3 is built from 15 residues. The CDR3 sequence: CASSSRTSGKETQYF. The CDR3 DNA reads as TGTGCCAGCAGCTCAAGGACTAGCGGGAAAGAGACCCAGTACTTC.

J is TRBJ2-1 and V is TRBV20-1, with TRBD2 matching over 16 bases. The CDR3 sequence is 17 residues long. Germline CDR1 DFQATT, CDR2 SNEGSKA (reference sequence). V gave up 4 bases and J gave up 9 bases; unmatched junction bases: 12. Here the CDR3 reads CSATRPGLAGGRFEQFF. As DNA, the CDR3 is TGCAGTGCTACCCGACCGGGACTAGCGGGGGGGCGTTTTGAGCAGTTCTTC.

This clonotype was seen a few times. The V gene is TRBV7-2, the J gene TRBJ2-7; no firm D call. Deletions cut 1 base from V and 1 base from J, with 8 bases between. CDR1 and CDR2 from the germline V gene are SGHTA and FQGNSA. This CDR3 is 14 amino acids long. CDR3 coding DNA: TGTGCCAGCAGCTTAGGCCCCCGATCCTACGAGCAGTACTTC. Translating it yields CASSLGPRSYEQYF.

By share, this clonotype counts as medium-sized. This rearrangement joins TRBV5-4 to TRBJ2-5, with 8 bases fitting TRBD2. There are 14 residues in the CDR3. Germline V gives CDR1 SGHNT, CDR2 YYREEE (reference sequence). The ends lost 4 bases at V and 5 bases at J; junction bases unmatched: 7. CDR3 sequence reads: CASSGGGSLETQYF. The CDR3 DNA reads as TGTGCCAGCAGCGGCGGGGGGTCCTTGGAGACCCAGTACTTC.

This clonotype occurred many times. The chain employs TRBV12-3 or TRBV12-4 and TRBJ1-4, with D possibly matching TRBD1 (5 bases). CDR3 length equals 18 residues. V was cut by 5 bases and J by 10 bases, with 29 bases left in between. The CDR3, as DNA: TGTGCCAGCAGTCCCACCGGGGGGATCCTAATTAATCTTGGAAAACTGTTTTTT. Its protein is CASSPTGGILINLGKLFF.

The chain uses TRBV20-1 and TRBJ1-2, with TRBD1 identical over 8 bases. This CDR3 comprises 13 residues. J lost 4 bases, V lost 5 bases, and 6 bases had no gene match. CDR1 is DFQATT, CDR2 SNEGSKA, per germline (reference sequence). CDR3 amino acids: CSAPGGDGYGYTF. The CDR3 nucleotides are TGCAGTGCTCCAGGGGGCGATGGCTATGGCTACACCTTC.

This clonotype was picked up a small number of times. The CDR3, as DNA: TGTGCCAGCAGCCGTATGGAGGAGACCCAGTACTTC. Translation: CASSRMEETQYF. The rearrangement joins TRBV3-1 to TRBJ2-5; D not resolved. The CDR3 totals 12 residues. V lost 4 bases, J lost 5 bases, and 8 bases lay in between. In germline, CDR1 is LGHDT, CDR2 YNNKEL (reference sequence).

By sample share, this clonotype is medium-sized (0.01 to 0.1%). CDR3 DNA sequence: TGTGCCAGCAGCTTGGAGCCAGCCTCTGGGGCCAACGTCCTGACTTTC. Its translation is CASSLEPASGANVLTF. This chain links TRBV5-5 with TRBJ2-6, with D unclear. The CDR3 extends over 16 amino acids. Germline CDR1 is SGHKS and CDR2 is YYEKEE (reference sequence). V shed 0 bases and J shed 0 bases, with 7 bases lying between them.

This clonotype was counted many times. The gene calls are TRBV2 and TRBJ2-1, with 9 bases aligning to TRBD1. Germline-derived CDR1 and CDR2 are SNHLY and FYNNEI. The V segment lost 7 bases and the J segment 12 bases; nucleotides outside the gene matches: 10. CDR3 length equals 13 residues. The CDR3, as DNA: TGTGCCAGCATTCCGGGACAGGGACGTACGCAGTTCTTC. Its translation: CASIPGQGRTQFF.